This T cell receptor (beta chain) was recorded in a study of T cells generated in artificial thymic organoids. Notes on the study in general: Thymic and blood naive CD8 cells had diversity comparable to organoid-derived ones.

Semi-nested PCR with reverse primers in the TRAC or TRBC constant regions amplified each chain separately. TCRdb re-called the 5' RACE reads with MiXCR, one entry per CDR3 protein. Of over 7,000 distinct CDR3 sequences listed, 20% to 30% are singletons. This clonotype counts as medium-sized. The antigen is undetermined. Germline V gives CDR1 SGDLS, CDR2 YYNGEE. Trimming stripped 3 bases from V and 3 bases from J, with 13 bases between. The CDR3 contains 16 residues. The organoids combined MS5 murine stromal cells carrying human DLL1 with human hematopoietic stem and progenitor cells. FACS-sorted CD34+CD3- hematopoietic stem and progenitor cells, with residual T cells removed, seeded the organoids. Sorted CD3+TCRalphabeta+CD8 single positive cells from organoids and thymus were used for RNA. Total RNA came from roughly 40,000 to 200,000 sorted cells.

The sequencing input was naive CD8+ T cells grown in artificial thymic organoids from cord blood stem and progenitor cells. Subset specified: CD3+TCRalphabeta+CD8SP T cells; for blood, CD45RO-CCR7+ naive CD8+ T cells. V and J are TRBV9 and TRBJ2-6; D is perhaps TRBD1 (6 bases). The sequence was collected from a human donor who gave cord blood stem cells for thymic organoid culture, a cardiac surgery patient who gave postnatal thymus, or a blood donor (not recorded which). CDR3 protein: CASSGGDKSGANVLTF. DNA for the CDR3: TGTGCCAGCAGCGGAGGGGACAAAAGTGGGGCCAACGTCCTGACTTTC.